Shown below are 2 T cell receptor beta chains from a single sample sequenced in a study of blood T cell repertoires in COVID-19. Assay: immunoSEQ multiplex PCR; the TCRdb copy retains only in-frame clones and omits some. The table has around 250,000 clones, roughly 91% seen once. The sequenced material came from PBMCs or T cells enriched from blood (not recorded which). These receptors all come from a young woman who had recovered from COVID-19.

In its sample, this clone was seen once. CDR3 DNA sequence: TGTGCCAGCAGCCCCATCTACGAGCAGTACTTC. It codes for CASSPIYEQYF. J is TRBJ2-7 and V is TRBV2; no clear D gene. The CDR3 totals 11 residues. V lost 6 bases and J lost 3, with 6 bases in between. The germline V gene encodes CDR1 SNHLY and CDR2 FYNNEI.

The chain is built from TRBV14 and TRBJ1-2, with D possibly matching TRBD1 (6 bases). Per the germline V gene, CDR1 is SGHDN and CDR2 is FVKESK. Trimming pared 0 bases from V and 4 bases from J, leaving 15 bases between. The CDR3 is made up of 16 amino acids. CDR3 residues: CASSQDITGTTYGYTF. CDR3 in DNA: TGTGCCAGCAGCCAAGATATTACAGGGACGACCTATGGCTACACCTTC.